These T cell receptor beta chains were read from a single sample in a study of T cells expressing NK-cell markers. TCRdb processed the 5' RACE reads again and assigns one entry to each CDR3 protein, with no DNA. The table gives more than 400,000 distinct CDR3 sequences; the top ten clones make up 6% to 9.5% of it. Sequences were obtained from blood T cells: a sorted CD56 or NKG2C T cell subset, CD4+ or CD8+ T cells, or bulk PBMC T cells (not recorded which). The receptors derive from a woman aged 18 to 69 in good health. The CDR3 runs from the conserved cysteine through the conserved F or W.

v_call: TRBV4-3
j_call: TRBJ1-5
cdr3_aa: CASSGNQNQPQHF

v_call: TRBV4-1
j_call: TRBJ2-5
cdr3_aa: CASSQVTRDKETQYF

v_call: TRBV20-1
j_call: TRBJ2-5
cdr3_aa: CSARRDTETQYF

v_call: TRBV6-6
j_call: TRBJ1-6
cdr3_aa: CASGHYNSPLHF

v_call: TRBV5-1
j_call: TRBJ1-2
cdr3_aa: CASSFATGGSNYGYTF

v_call: TRBV5-4
j_call: TRBJ2-5
cdr3_aa: CASSQHGGQETQYF

v_call: TRBV7-6
j_call: TRBJ2-1
cdr3_aa: CASSLYSPGPLSGGEQFF

v_call: TRBV12-3/TRBV12-4
j_call: TRBJ2-5
cdr3_aa: CASSFLHRGAETQYF

v_call: TRBV4-2
j_call: TRBJ2-1
cdr3_aa: CASSQGEGGKYNEQFF

v_call: TRBV3-1
j_call: TRBJ1-6
cdr3_aa: CASSQDGDRGLKGSPLHF

v_call: TRBV18
j_call: TRBJ1-5
cdr3_aa: CASSPPGKNQPQHF

v_call: TRBV5-6
j_call: TRBJ1-2
cdr3_aa: CASSLIGLYYGYTF

v_call: TRBV28
j_call: TRBJ2-7
cdr3_aa: CASRSLGGAYF

v_call: TRBV28
j_call: TRBJ1-2
cdr3_aa: CASSLRTGVYYGYTF

v_call: TRBV7-2
j_call: TRBJ1-5
cdr3_aa: CASSLTSGNGNQPQHF

v_call: TRBV9
j_call: TRBJ1-2
cdr3_aa: CASSGWDSSYGYTF

v_call: TRBV7-6
j_call: TRBJ2-5
cdr3_aa: CASSLQVRETQYF

v_call: TRBV29-1
j_call: TRBJ2-1
cdr3_aa: CSVMEQTYNEQFF

v_call: TRBV7-9
j_call: TRBJ2-1
cdr3_aa: CASRNRDRGLDEQFF

v_call: TRBV7-9
j_call: TRBJ1-1
cdr3_aa: CASSLGRGTGDAFF

v_call: TRBV28
j_call: TRBJ2-3
cdr3_aa: CASSLQRESTDTQYF

v_call: TRBV12-3/TRBV12-4
j_call: TRBJ2-5
cdr3_aa: CASSHRVAGGRETQYF

v_call: TRBV2
j_call: TRBJ2-3
cdr3_aa: CASRVAGPLGDTQYF

v_call: TRBV7-2
j_call: TRBJ1-6
cdr3_aa: CSSSYLGGSPLHF

v_call: TRBV29-1
j_call: TRBJ2-7
cdr3_aa: CSYTRTGDEQYF

v_call: TRBV2
j_call: TRBJ2-6
cdr3_aa: CASSEGRSSGANVLTF

v_call: TRBV6-2/TRBV6-3
j_call: TRBJ1-1
cdr3_aa: CASSWGTGGTEAFF

v_call: TRBV20-1
j_call: TRBJ2-1
cdr3_aa: CSAPRGGSYNEQFF

v_call: TRBV15
j_call: TRBJ1-5
cdr3_aa: CATSRGPDSRGNQPQHF

v_call: TRBV6-2/TRBV6-3
j_call: TRBJ1-1
cdr3_aa: CASSYSGREAFF

v_call: TRBV5-1
j_call: TRBJ1-2
cdr3_aa: CASSFQTRDYGYTF

v_call: TRBV28
j_call: TRBJ2-5
cdr3_aa: CASRQIPETQYF

v_call: TRBV20-1
j_call: TRBJ2-5
cdr3_aa: CSARGTDQETQYF

v_call: TRBV20-1
j_call: TRBJ2-1
cdr3_aa: CSAKQAPNEQFF

v_call: TRBV11-2
j_call: TRBJ2-5
cdr3_aa: CASSRAPTGKETQYF

v_call: TRBV3-1
j_call: TRBJ2-3
cdr3_aa: CASSQGRGSWTDTQYF

v_call: TRBV7-2
j_call: TRBJ1-2
cdr3_aa: CASGQQNYGYTF

v_call: TRBV7-2
j_call: TRBJ2-1
cdr3_aa: CASNNYIYNEQFF

v_call: TRBV18
j_call: TRBJ1-2
cdr3_aa: CASSPGDYYGYTF

v_call: TRBV20-1
j_call: TRBJ2-1
cdr3_aa: CSARALGGEQFF

v_call: TRBV6-5
j_call: TRBJ1-2
cdr3_aa: CASSYSEQIYGYTF

v_call: TRBV5-8
j_call: TRBJ1-3
cdr3_aa: CASSRSSRSSGNTIYF

v_call: TRBV12-3/TRBV12-4
j_call: TRBJ2-1
cdr3_aa: CASKSRAGGAYEQFF